This T cell receptor (beta chain) was recorded in a study of blood T cell repertoires in COVID-19. Background on the study: The United States, Italy and Spain supplied acute and convalescent COVID-19 samples. The cDNA or gDNA used as material had been derived from T cells, B-cell-depleted T cells, or PBMCs.

All enrollees were about 18 to 100 years old and from around 25 US areas. Membership in each cohort depended on participant-reported clinical history. Assay: immunoSEQ multiplex PCR; the TCRdb copy retains only in-frame clones and omits some. This table holds around 230,000 clones, roughly 89% found once. The CDR3 sequence is 14 residues long. CDR1 and CDR2 from the germline V gene are LGHNA and YNFKEQ. The V and J ends lost 2 bases and 1 base respectively, with 8 bases between them. V and J are TRBV4-2 and TRBJ1-1, with D maybe TRBD1 (5 bases). This sequence was found in a man younger than 35 with acute COVID-19. Sequencing was done on a sample of PBMCs or T cells enriched from blood (not recorded which). CDR3 residues: CASSQLTANTEAFF. The CDR3 DNA is TGTGCCAGCAGCCAACTGACAGCGAACACTGAAGCTTTCTTT.